This T cell receptor beta chain was profiled in a study of T cell repertoires in cytomegalovirus infection. Overall study: Recently identified HLA-C-restricted and well-studied HLA-B-restricted CMV epitopes were used. Public TCR beta signatures were indicative of both CMV infection and a matching HLA type.

Notes on the study in general: Public TCR beta family frequency separated CMV-and-HLA carriers, including in an independent cohort. HLA-C-restricted CMV-specific TCR beta clonotypes prevailed in the ex vivo response.

Via MiXCR, TCRdb re-called the reads, giving one row per CDR3 protein. The sample includes around 770,000 distinct CDR3 sequences, 25% to 35% of them seen just once. V lost 4 bases, J lost 10 bases, and 4 bases stayed unmatched. This CDR3 contains 12 residues. Germline V gene lookup returns CDR1 WSHSY and CDR2 SAAADI. This clonotype was observed a handful of times. Its antigen is as yet unknown. This material consisted of cultured CD8+ T cells from PBMCs, taken from culture after CMV antigen stimulation. The V call is TRBV10-2, the J call TRBJ2-1; 7 bases are a match to TRBD2. The sequence derives from a human donor in good health (CMV status not recorded). Some clones in this sample may be carry-over from other donors' samples. The DNA of the CDR3 is TGCGCCAGCAGTGTGGTGGGGGGGGAGCAGTTCTTC. It translates to CASSVVGGEQFF.